These 7 T cell receptor beta chains came from one sample sequenced in a study of blood T cell repertoires in COVID-19. Method: immunoSEQ multiplex PCR; TCRdb's copy keeps in-frame clones and lacks some. Of around 260,000 clones in the sample, around 86% are singletons; the top ten hold roughly 13%. Sequencing was done on a sample of peripheral blood. The receptors derive from a human donor in a cohort sampled during active COVID-19.

The chain employs TRBV19 and TRBJ2-3, with a possible D match to TRBD2 (7 bases). The CDR3 runs to 15 residues. The germline gives CDR1 LNHDA, CDR2 SQIVND (reference sequence). Trimming left V 9 bases short and J 8 bases short, with 24 bases between. In nucleotides, the CDR3 is TGTGCCAGCAAAAGAACGGCGGGGGCGGGAGTTACGCAGTATTTT. Residues: CASKRTAGAGVTQYF. Full variable domain (rest looked up from reference TRBV19 and TRBJ2-3): DGGITQSPKYLFRKEGQNVTLSCEQNLNHDAMYWYRQDPGQGLRLIYYSQIVNDFQKGDIAEGYSVSREKKESFPLTVTSAQKNPTAFYLCASKRTAGAGVTQYFGPGTRLTVL.

This sequence joins TRBV5-6 and TRBJ1-2, with no clear D. Germline CDR1 is SGHDT and CDR2 is YYEEEE. The CDR3 consists of 15 residues. V lost 6 bases to trimming and J lost 5 bases, with 20 bases between them. CDR3 sequence (DNA): TGTGCCAGCACCCCGGCTGGGAGTACGCGTTATGGCTACACCTTC. Translation: CASTPAGSTRYGYTF.

The rearrangement joins TRBV18 to TRBJ2-7; TRBD2 matches 8 bases. CDR3 length: 19 amino acids. The germline V gene encodes CDR1 KGHSH and CDR2 LQKENI. V dropped 0 bases and J dropped 4; count of bases not matched to a gene: 17. CDR3 in amino acids: CASSPPTSGGFLGDYEQYF. The CDR3, as DNA: TGTGCCAGCTCACCACCTACTAGCGGAGGCTTCCTGGGGGATTACGAGCAGTACTTC.

The CDR3 DNA reads TGTGCCAGCTCCGAGGGACAGGGGGCCTACGAGCAGTACTTC. It is translated as CASSEGQGAYEQYF. The chain joins TRBV18 to TRBJ2-7, with 11 bases matching TRBD1. The CDR3 totals 14 residues. Looked up from germline, CDR1 is KGHSH and CDR2 is LQKENI. Losses at the gene ends were 6 bases for V and 2 bases for J; bases not matched to a gene: 3. Looking up the rest from reference TRBV18 and TRBJ2-7 gives the full variable domain: NAGVMQNPRHLVRRRGQEARLRCSPMKGHSHVYWYRQLPEEGLKFMVYLQKENIIDESGMPKERFSAEFPKEGPSILRIQQVVRGDSAAYFCASSEGQGAYEQYFGPGTRLTVT.

CDR3 sequence: CASSPSQGNSPLHF. CDR3 bases: TGTGCCAGCTCACCATCACAGGGGAATTCACCCCTCCACTTT. The chain carries TRBV18 and TRBJ1-6; TRBD1 matches 7 bases. Trimming removed 2 bases from V and 7 bases from J; junction bases left unmatched: 2. The CDR3 spans 14 residues. Looked up from germline, CDR1 is KGHSH and CDR2 is LQKENI. The full variable domain, its missing parts supplied by reference TRBV18 and TRBJ1-6, is NAGVMQNPRHLVRRRGQEARLRCSPMKGHSHVYWYRQLPEEGLKFMVYLQKENIIDESGMPKERFSAEFPKEGPSILRIQQVVRGDSAAYFCASSPSQGNSPLHFGNGTRLTVT.

The V and J genes are TRBV4-2 and TRBJ1-5; no clear D gene. Germline V CDR1 and CDR2: LGHNA, YNFKEQ. V lost 0 bases, J lost 4 bases, and 4 bases lay in between. This CDR3 region has 13 residues. The CDR3 bases are TGTGCCAGCAGCCAAGATCCAAATCAGCCCCAGCATTTT. This encodes CASSQDPNQPQHF.

This chain joins TRBV7-9 and TRBJ2-3; no clear D. The CDR3 consists of 12 residues. V dropped 3 bases and J dropped 2 bases, with 3 bases sitting between them. Germline CDR1 and CDR2: SEHNR and FQNEAQ (reference sequence). The CDR3 nucleotides read TGTGCCAGCAGCTTCTACACAGATACGCAGTATTTT. Protein product: CASSFYTDTQYF.